This TCR beta chain was sequenced in a study of shared clonotypes between healthy human individuals. This clone was observed a few times. Other DNA sequences in this sample translate to the same CDR3. The germline CDR1 and CDR2 sequences are SGHRS and YFSETQ. Trimming took 0 bases from V and 4 from J, leaving 5 bases between them. The CDR3 covers 13 residues. Sequenced by immunoSEQ multiplex PCR; TCRdb stores in-frame clones only, minus some. In the table there are more than 2 million clones, more than 90% of which are singletons. This chain connects TRBV5-1 to TRBJ1-5; possible D gene TRBD1, 5 bases. Input material: naive CD4+ T cells sorted from blood. The subset is: CD45RA+ positively selected. The sequence derives from a man aged 18 to 30 in good health. The CDR3 DNA sequence: TGCGCCAGCAGCTTGGACAGGAATCAGCCCCAGCATTTT. Its protein product is CASSLDRNQPQHF.